The clone carrying this T cell receptor (beta chain) was seen a handful of times. This sample is drawn from a study of response to subunit inactivated influenza vaccine. Looked up from germline, CDR1 is LNHNV and CDR2 is YYDKDF (reference sequence). This CDR3 spans 14 amino acids. V dropped 4 bases and J dropped 2; count of bases not matched to a gene: 5. TCRdb re-derived calls from the RT-PCR reads in MiXCR, one entry per CDR3 protein. The table includes roughly 190,000 distinct CDR3 sequences, 12% detected once. These sequences were also reported in another study, on T cells expressing NK-cell markers. From that second work: UMIs accompanied the 5'RACE template switching by which TCR beta cDNA was made.

The sample in question was CD8+ T cells sorted from PBMCs, obtained 12 days after vaccination. V is TRBV15 and J is TRBJ2-7, with TRBD1 identical over 7 bases. The clonotype comes from a man in his fifties who received an inactivated influenza vaccine. CDR3 loop: CATSTRQGPYEQYF. CDR3 DNA: TGTGCCACCAGCACCCGACAGGGCCCCTACGAGCAGTACTTC.